This T cell receptor (beta chain) is drawn from a study of blood T cells in healthy people across ages. Findings and limits, study-wide: Long-lived and aged donors differed, with more naive CD4+ cells and higher diversity in the long-lived.

V was clipped by 3 bases and J by 2 bases; unmatched bases: 9. The CDR3 loop spans 17 amino acids. In germline, CDR1 is KGHDR, CDR2 SFDVKD. A sample-barcoded 5' primer and a J-beta primer mix were used in a second PCR of about 6 to 12 cycles. All cDNA molecules were each tagged by a template-switch adaptor with 12 random nucleotides. Paired-end reads containing CDR3 totaled no fewer than 2.5 million for each sample. TCRdb reprocessed the 5' RACE reads via MiXCR and lists one record per CDR3 protein. The sample consists of 1.8 million or so distinct CDR3 sequences, around 40% of them appearing once. Concerning this clonotype: Its cognate antigen is unknown.

The source material was blood. The chain couples TRBV24-1 to TRBJ2-1; 7 bases agree with TRBD1. This clonotype originated in a human donor in good health. Here the CDR3 DNA reads TGTGCCACCAGTGATAATAGTAACAGGGGACCCTACAATGAGCAGTTCTTC. Translating gives CATSDNSNRGPYNEQFF.